This T cell receptor (beta chain) was found in a study of Ad26.COV2.S vaccination and SARS-CoV-2 variants. Study-wide background: Ad26.COV2.S was injected intramuscularly once or twice, 56 days apart.

Sequencing used immunoSEQ multiplex PCR; TCRdb keeps in-frame clones, though not all of them. This table has around 320,000 clones, about 82% appearing once. Treatment noted: around 19 received Ad26.COV2.S at low or high dose, single or two shots; about 5 received placebo; per-sample allocation not given. Sampling took place 63 days after the first vaccine or placebo injection. Trimming removed 5 bases from V and 2 bases from J, with 10 bases in between. The V gene's germline CDR1 is SGHAT and CDR2 FQNNGV. This CDR3 has 15 residues. The rearrangement joins TRBV11-2 to TRBJ2-6; no clear D gene. The specimen was peripheral blood, collected in a trial of Ad26.COV2.S vaccine versus placebo. The source is a person between 18 and 65 years old who received the Ad26.COV2.S COVID-19 vaccine or a placebo. The CDR3 region has the DNA TGTGCCAGCAGCCCCACGGGTCCTGGGGCCAACGTCCTGACTTTC. Protein product: CASSPTGPGANVLTF.